Below are 10 T cell receptor beta chains sequenced from a single sample in a study of blood T cell repertoires in COVID-19. The data were produced by immunoSEQ multiplex PCR, yet TCRdb's version contains in-frame clones alone and is incomplete. Of approximately 300,000 clones in the sample, around 90% were seen once. Sequencing input: PBMCs or T cells enriched from blood (not recorded which). The receptors here all came from a woman younger than 30 with acute COVID-19.

J is TRBJ1-4 and V is TRBV4-1; weak D call: TRBD1 (6 bases). Germline values: CDR1 MGHRA, CDR2 YSYEKL. There are 15 residues in the CDR3. The V end was cut by 5 bases, the J end by 7 bases, with 17 bases between. In DNA form, the CDR3 reads TGCGCCAGCAGCGTCCAACAGGGCGGTAGTGAAAAACTGTTTTTT. It encodes CASSVQQGGSEKLFF.

In DNA form, the CDR3 reads TGTGCCACCTCCGGGACAGCGTCTTTTGGGAACACTGAAGCTTTCTTT. Its protein is CATSGTASFGNTEAFF. This rearrangement joins TRBV27 to TRBJ1-1; TRBD1 aligns across 7 bases. The CDR3 contains 16 residues. The V gene's germline CDR1 is MNHEY and CDR2 SMNVEV (reference sequence). The V gene end was trimmed by 10 bases and the J gene end by 1 base; junction bases not matched to a gene: 15.

The table lists this clone with a few counts. The chain couples TRBV7-3 to TRBJ1-6, with a tentative D call TRBD1 (5 bases). V lost 5 bases to trimming and J lost 7 bases, with 15 bases between them. Germline values: CDR1 SGHTA, CDR2 FQGTGA. The CDR3 runs 15 residues. Here the CDR3 DNA reads TGTGCCAGCAGCACCGGGACGGGAGGGAATTCACCCCTCCACTTT. It translates to CASSTGTGGNSPLHF.

The chain links TRBV2 to TRBJ2-1; 7 positions agree with TRBD2. V lost 6 bases to trimming and J lost 5 bases; unmatched junction nucleotides: 4. Germline CDR1 SNHLY, CDR2 FYNNEI. The CDR3 runs 13 residues. The CDR3 sequence: CASRPTSNNEQFF. The CDR3 region has the DNA TGTGCCAGCAGGCCGACTAGCAACAATGAGCAGTTCTTC.

The rearrangement uses TRBV9 and TRBJ2-1, with 12 nucleotides matching TRBD2. Losses at the gene ends were 3 bases for V and 2 bases for J; bases not matched to a gene: 18. Germline V gives CDR1 SGDLS, CDR2 YYNGEE. CDR3 size: 21 residues. In DNA form, the CDR3 reads TGTGCCAGCAGCGAACCGACAGGGGTCAGTTCTAGCGGGAGGGCCTACAATGAGCAGTTCTTC. Protein product: CASSEPTGVSSSGRAYNEQFF. The full variable domain, completed using reference TRBV9 and TRBJ2-1, is DSGVTQTPKHLITATGQRVTLRCSPRSGDLSVYWYQQSLDQGLQFLIQYYNGEERAKGNILERFSAQQFPDLHSELNLSSLELGDSALYFCASSEPTGVSSSGRAYNEQFFGPGTRLTVL.

This clone is a singleton in its sample. This chain links TRBV28 with TRBJ2-5; 8 nucleotides align to TRBD2. J lost 3 bases, V lost 5 bases, and 8 bases had no gene match. This CDR3 region has 15 residues. CDR1 is MDHEN and CDR2 is SYDVKM in the germline V gene. CDR3 coding DNA: TGTGCCAGCAGTCCTTACGGGGGGGGAGAAGAGACCCAGTACTTC. Protein product: CASSPYGGGEETQYF.

The chain couples TRBV28 to TRBJ1-2, with 12 bases that match TRBD1. J was trimmed by 8 bases and V by 2 bases; bases with no gene match: 18. The CDR3 covers 19 residues. Germline CDR1 reads MDHEN; CDR2 reads SYDVKM. This CDR3 is CASSLMHVPQGQGARGYTF. In DNA form, the CDR3 reads TGTGCCAGCAGTTTAATGCATGTCCCTCAGGGACAGGGGGCAAGAGGCTACACCTTC.

Sample share makes this clone medium-sized. This sequence joins TRBV27 and TRBJ2-7; 9 bases fit TRBD2. The CDR3 extends over 18 amino acids. Germline lookup yields CDR1 MNHEY and CDR2 SMNVEV (reference sequence). V trimming: 0 bases; J trimming: 0 bases; junction bases outside the gene matches: 9. The CDR3 protein is CASSLSAGGRAPSYEQYF. Here the CDR3 DNA reads TGTGCCAGCAGTTTATCGGCGGGAGGGCGGGCTCCCTCCTACGAGCAGTACTTC.

The gene calls are TRBV28 and TRBJ1-2; tentatively, D is TRBD1 (6 bases). This CDR3 spans 14 amino acids. Per the germline V gene, CDR1 is MDHEN and CDR2 is SYDVKM. Trimming took 2 bases from V and 4 from J, leaving 11 bases between them. Here the CDR3 reads CASSLGTSLYGYTF. The CDR3 coding sequence is TGTGCCAGCAGTTTAGGGACATCTCTCTATGGCTACACCTTC.

CDR3 nucleotides: TGTGCCAGCAGCTCAAGACAGGGGAGCACAGATACGCAGTATTTT. It is translated as CASSSRQGSTDTQYF. This chain links TRBV7-8 with TRBJ2-3; 8 bases are shared with TRBD1. This CDR3 contains 15 residues. Germline V gene lookup returns CDR1 SGHVS and CDR2 FQNEAQ. V shed 4 bases and J 0 bases; nucleotides not matched to a gene: 3.